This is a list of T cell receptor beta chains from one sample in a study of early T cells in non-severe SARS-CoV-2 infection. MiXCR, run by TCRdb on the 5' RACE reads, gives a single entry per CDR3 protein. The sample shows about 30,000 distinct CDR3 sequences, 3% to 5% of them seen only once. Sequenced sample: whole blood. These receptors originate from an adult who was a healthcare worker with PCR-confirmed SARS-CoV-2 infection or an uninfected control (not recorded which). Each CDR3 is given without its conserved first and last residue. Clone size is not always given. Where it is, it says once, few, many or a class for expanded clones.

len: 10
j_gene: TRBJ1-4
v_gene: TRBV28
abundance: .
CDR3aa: ASTTPRGATV

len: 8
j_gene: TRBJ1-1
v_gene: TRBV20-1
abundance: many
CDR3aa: SASGGGAF

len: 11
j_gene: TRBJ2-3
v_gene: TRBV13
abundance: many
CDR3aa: ASSLYNLDTQY

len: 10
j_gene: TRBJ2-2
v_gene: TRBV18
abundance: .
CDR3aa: ASSPDTGELF

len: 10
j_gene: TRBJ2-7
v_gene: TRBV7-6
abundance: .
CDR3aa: ASSRSSYEQY

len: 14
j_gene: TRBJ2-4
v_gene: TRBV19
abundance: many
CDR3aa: ASSPTGGDGKNIQY

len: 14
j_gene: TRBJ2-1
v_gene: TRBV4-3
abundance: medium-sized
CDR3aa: ASSHFVAGGHNEQF

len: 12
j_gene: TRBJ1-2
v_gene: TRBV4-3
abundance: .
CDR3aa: ACSPDRGNYGYT

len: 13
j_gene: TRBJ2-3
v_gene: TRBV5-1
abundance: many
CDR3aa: ASSRDPSSPDTQY

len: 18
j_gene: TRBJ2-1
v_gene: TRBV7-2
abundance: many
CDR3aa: ASSSPMYSGSVSSYNEQF